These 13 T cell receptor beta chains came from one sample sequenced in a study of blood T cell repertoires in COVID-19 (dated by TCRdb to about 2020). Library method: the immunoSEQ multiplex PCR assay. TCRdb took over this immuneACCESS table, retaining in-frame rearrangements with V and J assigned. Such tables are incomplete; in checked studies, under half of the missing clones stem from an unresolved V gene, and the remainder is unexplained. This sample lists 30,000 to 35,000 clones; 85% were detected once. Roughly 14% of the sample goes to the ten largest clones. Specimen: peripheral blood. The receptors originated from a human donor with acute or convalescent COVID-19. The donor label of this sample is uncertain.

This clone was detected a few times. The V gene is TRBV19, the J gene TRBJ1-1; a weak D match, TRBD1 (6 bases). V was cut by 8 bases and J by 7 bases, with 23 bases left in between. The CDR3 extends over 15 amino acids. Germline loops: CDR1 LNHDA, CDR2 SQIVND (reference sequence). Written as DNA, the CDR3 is TGTGCCAGTCGATCAGGAGGAGGACAGCAACATGAAGCTTTCTTT. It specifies CASRSGGGQQHEAFF.

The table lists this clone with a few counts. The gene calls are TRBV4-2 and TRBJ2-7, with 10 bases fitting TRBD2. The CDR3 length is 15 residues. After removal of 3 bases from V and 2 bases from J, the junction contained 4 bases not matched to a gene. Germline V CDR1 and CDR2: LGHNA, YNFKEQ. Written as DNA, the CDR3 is TGTGCCAGCAGCCACGGACTAGCGGACCCCTACGAGCAGTACTTC. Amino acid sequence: CASSHGLADPYEQYF.

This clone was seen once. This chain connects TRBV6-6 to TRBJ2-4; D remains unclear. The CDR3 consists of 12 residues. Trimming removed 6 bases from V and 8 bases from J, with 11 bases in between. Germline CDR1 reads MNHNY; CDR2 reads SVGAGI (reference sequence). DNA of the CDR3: TGTGCCAGCAGGCCCGGTGGTGACATTCAGTACTTC. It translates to CASRPGGDIQYF.

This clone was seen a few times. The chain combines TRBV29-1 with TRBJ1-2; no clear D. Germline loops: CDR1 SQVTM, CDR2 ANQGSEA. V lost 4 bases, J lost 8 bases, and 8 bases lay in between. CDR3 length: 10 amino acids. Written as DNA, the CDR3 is TGCAGCGTTGCCGAGGAGGGCTACACCTTC. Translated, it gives CSVAEEGYTF.

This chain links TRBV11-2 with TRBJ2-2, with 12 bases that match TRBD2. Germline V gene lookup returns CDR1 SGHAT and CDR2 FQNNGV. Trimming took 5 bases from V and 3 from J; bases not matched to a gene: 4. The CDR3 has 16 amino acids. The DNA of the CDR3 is TGTGCCAGCAGCCCCAGACTAGCGGGGGACACCGGGGAGCTGTTTTTT. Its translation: CASSPRLAGDTGELFF.

CDR3 sequence reads: CASSLDVVSYEQYF. The DNA of the CDR3 is TGTGCCAGCAGCTTAGATGTAGTCTCCTACGAGCAGTACTTC. The rearrangement links TRBV7-8 to TRBJ2-7, with no clear D. Looked up from germline, CDR1 is SGHVS and CDR2 is FQNEAQ. This CDR3 is 14 amino acids long. The V and J ends lost 1 base and 0 bases respectively, with 7 bases between them. Drawing the rest from reference TRBV7-8 and TRBJ2-7, the complete variable domain is GAGVSQSPRYKVAKRGQDVALRCDPISGHVSLFWYQQALGQGPEFLTYFQNEAQLDKSGLPSDRFFAERPEGSVSTLKIQRTQQEDSAVYLCASSLDVVSYEQYFGPGTRLTVT.

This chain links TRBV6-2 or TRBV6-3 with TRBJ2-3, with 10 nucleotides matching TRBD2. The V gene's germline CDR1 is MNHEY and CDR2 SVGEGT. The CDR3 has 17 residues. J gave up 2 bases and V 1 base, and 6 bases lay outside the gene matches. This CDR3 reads CASSYWSGRGDTDTQYF. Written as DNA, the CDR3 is TGTGCCAGCAGTTACTGGAGCGGGAGGGGAGACACAGATACGCAGTATTTT.

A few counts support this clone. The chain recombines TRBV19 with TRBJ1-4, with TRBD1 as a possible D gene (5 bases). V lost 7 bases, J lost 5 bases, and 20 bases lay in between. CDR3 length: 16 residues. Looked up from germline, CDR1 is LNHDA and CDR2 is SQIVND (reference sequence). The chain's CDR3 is CASMKIAGTMNEKLFF. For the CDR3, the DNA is TGTGCCAGTATGAAAATTGCAGGGACTATGAATGAAAAACTGTTTTTT.

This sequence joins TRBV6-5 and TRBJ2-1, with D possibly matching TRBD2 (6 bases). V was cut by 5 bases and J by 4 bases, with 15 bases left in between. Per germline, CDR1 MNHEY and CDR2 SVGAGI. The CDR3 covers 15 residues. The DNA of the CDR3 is TGTGCCAGCAGTCCTTCGTCGGGGGTTTACAATGAGCAGTTCTTC. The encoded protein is CASSPSSGVYNEQFF.

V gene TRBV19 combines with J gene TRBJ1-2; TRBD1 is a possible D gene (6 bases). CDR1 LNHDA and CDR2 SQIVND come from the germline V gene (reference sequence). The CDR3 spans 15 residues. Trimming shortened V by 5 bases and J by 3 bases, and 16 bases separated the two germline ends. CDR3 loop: CASSAHRASHYGYTF. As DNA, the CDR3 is TGTGCCAGTAGTGCCCACAGGGCGTCACACTATGGCTACACCTTC.

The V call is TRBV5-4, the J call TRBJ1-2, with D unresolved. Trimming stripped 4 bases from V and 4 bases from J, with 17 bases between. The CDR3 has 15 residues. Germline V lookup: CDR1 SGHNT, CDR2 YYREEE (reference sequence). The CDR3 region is CASSPSSGILYGYTF. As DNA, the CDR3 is TGTGCCAGCAGCCCCTCCTCGGGGATCCTCTATGGCTACACCTTC.

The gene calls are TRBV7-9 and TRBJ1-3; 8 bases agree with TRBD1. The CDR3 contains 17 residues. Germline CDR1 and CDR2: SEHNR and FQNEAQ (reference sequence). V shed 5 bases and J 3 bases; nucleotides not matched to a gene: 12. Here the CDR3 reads CASSGRGQGNFGNTIYF. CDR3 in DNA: TGTGCCAGCAGCGGCCGAGGACAGGGAAACTTTGGAAACACCATATATTTT.

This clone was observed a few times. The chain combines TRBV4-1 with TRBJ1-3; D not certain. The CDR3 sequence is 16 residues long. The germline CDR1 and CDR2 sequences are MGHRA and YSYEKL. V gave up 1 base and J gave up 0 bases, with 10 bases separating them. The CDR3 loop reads CASSQGLFSSGNTIYF. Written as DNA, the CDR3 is TGCGCCAGCAGCCAAGGCCTCTTTAGCTCTGGAAACACCATATATTTT.